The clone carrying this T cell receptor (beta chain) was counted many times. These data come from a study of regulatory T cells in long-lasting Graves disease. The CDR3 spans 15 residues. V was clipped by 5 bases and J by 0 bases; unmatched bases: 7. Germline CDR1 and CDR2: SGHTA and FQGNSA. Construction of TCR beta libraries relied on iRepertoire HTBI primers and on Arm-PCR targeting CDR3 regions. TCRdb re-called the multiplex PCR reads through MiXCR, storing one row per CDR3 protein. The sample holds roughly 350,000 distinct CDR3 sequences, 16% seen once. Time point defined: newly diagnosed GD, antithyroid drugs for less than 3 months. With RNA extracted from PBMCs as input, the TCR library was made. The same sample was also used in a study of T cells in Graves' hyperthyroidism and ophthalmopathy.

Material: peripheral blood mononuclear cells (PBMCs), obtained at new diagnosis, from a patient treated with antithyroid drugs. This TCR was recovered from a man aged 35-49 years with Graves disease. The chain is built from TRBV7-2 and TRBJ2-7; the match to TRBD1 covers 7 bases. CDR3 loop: CASSNRQGFSYEQYF. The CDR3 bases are TGTGCCAGCAGCAATAGACAGGGATTCTCCTACGAGCAGTACTTC.